This T cell receptor (beta chain) was sequenced for a study of sequential checkpoint blockade in melanoma. The repertoire was sequenced with immunoSEQ multiplex PCR; TCRdb's copy has only in-frame clones and lacks some. The data contain a few thousand clones, around nine tenths of them seen just once; the ten biggest clones take up more than 7%. Treatment described: randomized to nivolumab then ipilimumab (arm A) or the reverse (arm B). This receptor was identified in a human donor with melanoma. The sample consisted of CD8+ T cells sorted from blood (inferred from file names), taken from a patient given nivolumab and ipilimumab in sequence.

CDR3 in amino acids: CASSGGRYQETQYF. The DNA for the CDR3 is TGTGCCAGCAGTGGGGGGAGGTACCAAGAGACCCAGTACTTC. The rearrangement links TRBV6-1 to TRBJ2-5; a weak D match, TRBD2 (6 bases). The CDR3 sequence is 14 residues long. The germline CDR1 and CDR2 sequences are MNHNS and SASEGT. The V gene lost 4 bases and the J gene lost 0 bases, with 9 bases spanning the gap.